This T cell receptor (beta chain) was sequenced during a study of blood T cell repertoires in COVID-19. Patients of the Seattle cohort, enrolled during active infection, were followed longitudinally. V gave up 2 bases and J gave up 0 bases; unmatched junction bases: 4. The CDR3 has 17 residues. The V gene's germline CDR1 is SGHTA and CDR2 FQGNSA. Sequencing used immunoSEQ multiplex PCR; TCRdb keeps in-frame clones, though not all of them. The top ten clones hold approximately 5% of a sample with under 150,000 clones, more than 75% of them seen once. The sample holds one count of this clone. The J gene is TRBJ1-6, the V gene TRBV7-2; TRBD1 aligns across 7 bases. The receptor was isolated from a man in his 60s with COVID-19, enrolled during active disease. The sequenced sample consisted of peripheral blood. DNA for the CDR3: TGTGCCAGCAGCTTATCCGCAGGGGGCTCCTATAATTCACCCCTCCACTTT. Amino acids: CASSLSAGGSYNSPLHF. Filled out from reference TRBV7-2 and TRBJ1-6, the complete variable domain reads GAGVSQSPSNKVTEKGKDVELRCDPISGHTALYWYRQSLGQGLEFLIYFQGNSAPDKSGLPSDRFSAERTGGSVSTLTIQRTQQEDSAVYLCASSLSAGGSYNSPLHFGNGTRLTVT.